This T cell receptor (beta chain) was sequenced during a study of T cells after yellow fever vaccination. Notes on the study in general: Some clonotypes were seen in both the CD4 and the CD8 compartments. These made up a small share and likely arose from convergent recombination.

In its sample, this clonotype was seen a few times. Antigen unknown. One entry per CDR3 protein results from TCRdb running MiXCR on the 5' RACE reads. Altogether 450,000 to 550,000 distinct CDR3 sequences are present, approximately 21% being singletons, with the ten largest covering around an eighth. The J segment lost 3 bases and the V segment lost 0 bases, leaving 1 base of the junction unmatched. This CDR3 is 15 amino acids long. Germline CDR1 reads KGHSH; CDR2 reads LQKENI. The sample consisted of PBMCs, taken 15 days after the yellow fever booster vaccination. The chain employs TRBV18 and TRBJ2-3; 9 bases line up with TRBD2. The TCR was taken from a young man who received the YFV17D yellow fever vaccine. The CDR3 bases are TGTGCCAGCTCACCACCTGGACTAGCGACAGATACGCAGTATTTT. It translates to CASSPPGLATDTQYF. Looking up the rest from reference TRBV18 and TRBJ2-3 gives the full variable domain: NAGVMQNPRHLVRRRGQEARLRCSPMKGHSHVYWYRQLPEEGLKFMVYLQKENIIDESGMPKERFSAEFPKEGPSILRIQQVVRGDSAAYFCASSPPGLATDTQYFGPGTRLTVL.